This record looks at one T cell receptor beta chain sequence and its context. Germline V gene data show CDR1 as LGHDT and CDR2 as YNNKEL (reference sequence). The CDR3 loop spans 18 amino acids. Trimming took off 5 bases at V and 5 bases at J, with 24 bases between the two ends. Clones were read by immunoSEQ multiplex PCR, and TCRdb kept only the in-frame ones, dropping some. Among approximately 230,000 clones listed, 70% to 90% were seen once. This sample was included in a study of blood T cell repertoires in COVID-19. The chain is built from TRBV3-1 (or the pseudogene TRBV3-2) and TRBJ2-2; D may be TRBD1 (9 bases). Sequenced: peripheral blood. The receptor comes from a woman aged 25 to 39 with COVID-19, enrolled during active disease. In DNA, the CDR3 is TGTGCCAGCAGCAAGAGCCCGGGGGGGACAGGGCCTACCGGGGAGCTGTTTTTT. It codes for CASSKSPGGTGPTGELFF.